The entry below describes one TCR beta chain. Its target is unknown. For droplet-based sequencing, live CSF cells were sorted using a live/dead marker. The data stem from a study of CD8 T cells in cerebrospinal fluid in Alzheimer's disease. Whole-study results and caveats: Healthy subjects less often had a clone of at least 3% than Alzheimer's patients.

The germline V gene encodes CDR1 DFQATT and CDR2 SNEGSKA (reference sequence). CDR3 length equals 12 residues. TCRdb reprocessed the 10x single-cell sequencing reads and reports one entry per CDR3 protein, with no DNA. Its listing shows more than 850 distinct CDR3 sequences. Sequenced sample: cerebrospinal fluid. The rearrangement joins TRBV20-1 to TRBJ2-3. The origin of this receptor is a human donor with mild cognitive impairment. The chain's CDR3 is CSASLGGDTQYF.